Below are 26 T cell receptor beta chains sequenced from a single sample in a study of shared clonotypes between healthy human individuals (TCRdb year 2020). Library generation was performed with the immunoSEQ multiplex PCR assay. TCRdb stores this immuneACCESS table with in-frame sequences only. Part of the clones is absent; in the studies checked, under half of the shortfall reflects unresolved V genes, and no reason is known for the rest. The sample table holds roughly 490,000 clones, of which 76% were seen once. Clones ranked in the top ten supply 10% to 15% of the sample. The source material was PBMCs. The receptors originated from a woman in her forties in good health. Some clones in this sample may be carry-over from other donors' samples.

Note on this clone: The junction departs from germline at one end; a sequencing error may be responsible. The CDR3 coding sequence is TGTGCCGGCAGCGACGACCCCCAGGGACAGCTTAATGAAAAACTGTTTTTT. Its translation is CAGSDDPQGQLNEKLFF. J is TRBJ1-4 and V is TRBV9, with TRBD1 matching 7 bases. The CDR3 covers 17 residues. Germline values: CDR1 SGDLS, CDR2 YYNGEE.

V and J are TRBV5-6 and TRBJ2-2, with D maybe TRBD1 (5 bases). The germline CDR1 and CDR2 sequences are SGHDT and YYEEEE. The CDR3 length is 16 residues. The germline V and J ends were trimmed by 2 bases and 4 bases, with 15 bases remaining between them. The CDR3 spells CASSLDEGVFTGELFF. In DNA, the CDR3 is TGTGCCAGCAGCTTAGATGAAGGGGTTTTCACCGGGGAGCTGTTTTTT.

The chain recombines TRBV29-1 with TRBJ1-3; D may be TRBD1 (5 bases). CDR3 length: 14 amino acids. Germline V lookup: CDR1 SQVTM, CDR2 ANQGSEA. V shed 7 bases and J shed 4 bases, with 17 bases lying between them. The CDR3 region has the DNA TGCAGCGCACTCTTGACAGCTGGGGGAAACACCATATATTTT. This translates into CSALLTAGGNTIYF.

This chain connects TRBV5-4 to TRBJ2-6; D is perhaps TRBD1 (7 bases). This CDR3 spans 15 amino acids. Trimming left V 7 bases short and J 1 base short, with 12 bases between. Looked up from germline, CDR1 is SGHNT and CDR2 is YYREEE (reference sequence). CDR3 amino acids: CASGQGGSGANVLTF. DNA of the CDR3: TGTGCCAGCGGGCAGGGGGGATCTGGGGCCAACGTCCTGACTTTC.

The chain has TRBV6-5 and TRBJ1-2, with D tentatively TRBD1 (5 bases). Germline V gene data show CDR1 as MNHEY and CDR2 as SVGAGI. V was clipped by 5 bases and J by 0 bases, with 13 bases between them. There are 15 residues in the CDR3. CDR3 coding DNA: TGTGCCAGCAGTCCCCCAGGGACCCCTAACTATGGCTACACCTTC. Translated: CASSPPGTPNYGYTF.

This clone was detected a few times. The chain is built from TRBV6-1 and TRBJ1-3; a possible D gene is TRBD1 (5 bases). The CDR3 runs 18 residues. Trimming cost V 3 bases and J 0 bases, with 18 bases left between them. Germline values: CDR1 MNHNS, CDR2 SASEGT. The CDR3 here is CASSDRWGYRTSGNTIYF. The CDR3 bases are TGTGCCAGCAGTGACAGGTGGGGGTACAGGACCTCTGGAAACACCATATATTTT.

The V call is TRBV7-2, the J call TRBJ2-7; TRBD2 matches at 8 bases. The germline CDR1 and CDR2 sequences are SGHTA and FQGNSA. With 0 bases clipped from V and 3 bases from J, the junction kept 4 bases outside the gene matches. The CDR3 contains 15 residues. This CDR3 reads CASSLAVTSDYEQYF. DNA for the CDR3: TGTGCCAGCAGCTTAGCGGTGACTAGCGACTACGAGCAGTACTTC.

The rearrangement links TRBV6-6 to TRBJ1-5; 8 bases line up with TRBD1. The germline V gene has CDR1 MNHNY and CDR2 SVGAGI (reference sequence). The junction had 9 bases not matched to a gene; V was cut back by 4 bases and J by 7 bases. The CDR3 spans 15 residues. The chain's CDR3 is CASSSRKQGDQPQHF. In DNA form, the CDR3 reads TGTGCCAGCAGTTCCAGGAAACAGGGGGACCAGCCCCAGCATTTT.

This clone has only one observation. Since a far larger clone is one base different, this is likely a read error. The chain combines TRBV30 with TRBJ2-5; TRBD1 is a possible D gene (5 bases). This CDR3 spans 14 amino acids. Germline V gene sequence: CDR1 GTSNPN, CDR2 SVGIG (reference sequence). CDR3 loop: CAWSRQIYQETRYF. DNA for the CDR3: TGTGCCTGGAGCCGACAGATCTACCAAGAGACCCGGTACTTC.

V gene TRBV5-6 combines with J gene TRBJ1-2; weak D call: TRBD1 (6 bases). This CDR3 is 16 amino acids long. The germline CDR1 and CDR2 sequences are SGHDT and YYEEEE. Trimming took off 0 bases at V and 4 bases at J, with 16 bases between the two ends. The CDR3 DNA follows: TGTGCCAGCAGCTTGGCGCAGTCAGGGGCCGGCTATGGCTACACCTTC. Translated: CASSLAQSGAGYGYTF. Full variable domain (rest looked up from reference TRBV5-6 and TRBJ1-2): DAGVTQSPTHLIKTRGQQVTLRCSPKSGHDTVSWYQQALGQGPQFIFQYYEEEERQRGNFPDRFSGHQFPNYSSELNVNALLLGDSALYLCASSLAQSGAGYGYTFGSGTRLTVV.

This clone was observed a handful of times. The J gene is TRBJ2-1, the V gene TRBV7-9; D unresolved. In germline, CDR1 is SEHNR, CDR2 FQNEAQ (reference sequence). This CDR3 contains 13 residues. The V gene lost 1 base and the J gene lost 7 bases, with 8 bases spanning the gap. DNA of the CDR3: TGTGCCAGCAGCTTAGATGTGGCAAATGAGCAGTTCTTC. It yields the protein CASSLDVANEQFF.

Points on this clone: The junction shows a germline mismatch at one end, possibly a read error. V usage is TRBV27 and J usage is TRBJ2-2; D is possibly TRBD1 (6 bases). Germline values: CDR1 MNHEY, CDR2 SMNVEV (reference sequence). The CDR3 covers 14 residues. CDR3 sequence (DNA): TGTACCAGCAGTCGTAACAGGGACACCGGGGAGCTGTTTTTT. Translation: CTSSRNRDTGELFF.

This clone was counted only a few times. The chain links TRBV7-6 to TRBJ2-7; the match to TRBD2 covers 10 bases. Germline V gene sequence: CDR1 SGHVS, CDR2 FNYEAQ. The CDR3 spans 15 residues. Trimming at V came to 3 bases and at J to 7 bases, leaving 9 bases not matched to a gene. The CDR3 nucleotides are TGTGCCAGCAGCTTTCTAGCGGGAGAGCTGGTAGAGCAGTACTTC. Its protein product is CASSFLAGELVEQYF. Variable domain in full (rest from reference TRBV7-6 and TRBJ2-7): GAGVSQSPRYKVTKRGQDVALRCDPISGHVSLYWYRQALGQGPEFLTYFNYEAQQDKSGLPNDRFSAERPEGSISTLTIQRTEQRDSAMYRCASSFLAGELVEQYFGPGTRLTVT.

The J gene is TRBJ1-5, the V gene TRBV11-1; D call uncertain. The V end was cut by 3 bases, the J end by 1 base, with 10 bases between. CDR1 and CDR2 (germline): SGHAT, FQDESV (reference sequence). The CDR3 sequence is 15 residues long. This CDR3 reads CASSLGRGSNQPQHF. The CDR3 bases are TGTGCCAGCAGCTTGGGGAGAGGCAGCAATCAGCCCCAGCATTTT.

V gene TRBV5-6 combines with J gene TRBJ1-3, with 8 bases aligning to TRBD1. The CDR3 loop spans 14 amino acids. V trimming: 0 bases; J trimming: 7 bases; junction bases outside the gene matches: 3. Germline values: CDR1 SGHDT, CDR2 YYEEEE. The CDR3 protein is CASSLGQGRNTIYF. Written as DNA, the CDR3 is TGTGCCAGCAGCTTGGGACAGGGGCGGAACACCATATATTTT.

In the case of this clone: This clone may be a read error of a much larger clone one base away. The V and J genes are TRBV30 and TRBJ1-2, with D possibly TRBD1 on 6 matching bases. Germline V gene sequence: CDR1 GTSNPN, CDR2 SVGIG (reference sequence). CDR3 length: 14 residues. V dropped 5 bases and J dropped 7 bases, with 20 bases sitting between them. The chain's CDR3 is CAWGGPSTKAGYTF. The CDR3 DNA is TGTGCCTGGGGGGGGCCGAGTACAAAGGCTGGCTACACCTTC. Based on the CDR3 plus reference TRBV30 and TRBJ1-2, the full variable domain is SQTIHQWPATLVQPVGSPLSLECTVEGTSNPNLYWYRQAAGRGLQLLFYSVGIGQISSEVPQNLSASRPQDRQFILSSKKLLLSDSGFYLCAWGGPSTKAGYTFGSGTRLTVV.

Concerning this clone: A read error may be the cause here, since a much bigger clone is one base away. The J gene is TRBJ2-1, the V gene TRBV19; unclear D gene. This CDR3 region has 15 residues. Germline assignment: CDR1 LNHDA and CDR2 SQIVND (reference sequence). The CDR3 here is CARSIDLLAPDEQFF. The CDR3 region has the DNA TGTGCCAGGAGTATAGATCTACTCGCCCCGGATGAGCAGTTCTTC.

The genes are TRBV9 and TRBJ2-4; TRBD1 or TRBD2 may be the D gene (5 bases each). This CDR3 has 17 residues. The germline CDR1 and CDR2 sequences are SGDLS and YYNGEE. Trimming removed 0 bases from V and 0 bases from J, with 13 bases in between. DNA of the CDR3: TGTGCCAGCAGCGTAGCGGGGCGAGGAGGAGCCAAAAACATTCAGTACTTC. Its protein is CASSVAGRGGAKNIQYF. Full variable domain (rest looked up from reference TRBV9 and TRBJ2-4): DSGVTQTPKHLITATGQRVTLRCSPRSGDLSVYWYQQSLDQGLQFLIQYYNGEERAKGNILERFSAQQFPDLHSELNLSSLELGDSALYFCASSVAGRGGAKNIQYFGAGTRLSVL.

Comment on this clone: This clone may be a read error of a much larger clone one base away. Other DNA sequences in this specimen translate into the identical CDR3. The chain has TRBV28 and TRBJ2-7; possibly TRBD2 for D (5 bases). Germline CDR1 and CDR2: MDHEN and SYDVKM. Trimming took off 7 bases at V and 4 bases at J, with 17 bases between the two ends. This CDR3 spans 14 amino acids. CDR3 DNA sequence: TGTGCCAGCACCGACGGGATCTCCTCATACGAGCAGTACTTC. Its protein is CASTDGISSYEQYF.

As to this clone: This specimen includes other DNA sequences encoding the same CDR3. In DNA, the CDR3 is TGTGCCAGCAGTTTGCTGGGGGCTGGGGCCAACGTCCTGACTTTC. It translates to CASSLLGAGANVLTF. J is TRBJ2-6 and V is TRBV27; either TRBD1 or TRBD2 may fit D (5 bases each). Germline-derived CDR1 and CDR2 are MNHEY and SMNVEV (reference sequence). Trimming left V 3 bases short and J 2 bases short, with 8 bases between. The CDR3 runs to 15 residues.

The chain has TRBV19 and TRBJ1-1, with D possibly TRBD1 on 5 matching bases. This CDR3 has 15 residues. From germline, CDR1 is LNHDA and CDR2 SQIVND (reference sequence). V was trimmed by 4 bases and J by 3 bases, leaving 15 bases between them. In DNA, the CDR3 is TGTGCCAGTAGTACTCCTGGGGCCCGGGACACTGAAGCTTTCTTT. It is translated as CASSTPGARDTEAFF.

The gene calls are TRBV6-4 and TRBJ2-7; TRBD2 matches 10 bases. The CDR3 loop spans 13 amino acids. Per the germline V gene, CDR1 is MRHNA and CDR2 is SNTAGT. V dropped 4 bases and J dropped 3; count of bases not matched to a gene: 0. CDR3 residues: CASSGLAGYEQYF. CDR3 in DNA: TGTGCCAGCAGTGGACTAGCGGGCTACGAGCAGTACTTC.

V is TRBV28 and J is TRBJ2-2, with D possibly TRBD2 on 6 matching bases. This CDR3 has 14 residues. The V end was cut by 4 bases, the J end by 5 bases, with 11 bases between. Germline V gene lookup returns CDR1 MDHEN and CDR2 SYDVKM. The CDR3 DNA reads as TGTGCCAGCAGTTCCTCAGGGAGGACCGGGGAGCTGTTTTTT. Translation: CASSSSGRTGELFF. Based on the CDR3 plus reference TRBV28 and TRBJ2-2, the full variable domain is DVKVTQSSRYLVKRTGEKVFLECVQDMDHENMFWYRQDPGLGLRLIYFSYDVKMKEKGDIPEGYSVSREKKERFSLILESASTNQTSMYLCASSSSGRTGELFFGEGSRLTVL.

This clone was counted once. The V gene is TRBV4-1, the J gene TRBJ2-2; 9 positions match TRBD1. With 1 base clipped from V and 3 bases from J, the junction kept 0 bases outside the gene matches. Germline CDR1 reads MGHRA; CDR2 reads YSYEKL. CDR3 length: 15 residues. DNA of the CDR3: TGCGCCAGCAGCCAAGGGACAGGGGACACCGGGGAGCTGTTTTTT. This translates into CASSQGTGDTGELFF.

The CDR3 DNA sequence: TGTGCCAGCAGCCCCGAGGGGGTAGGCTCCTACGAGCAGTACTTC. This encodes CASSPEGVGSYEQYF. The genes are TRBV28 and TRBJ2-7, with a tentative D call TRBD1 (6 bases). The CDR3 runs to 15 residues. V lost 6 bases, J lost 0 bases, and 15 bases lay in between. Per the germline V gene, CDR1 is MDHEN and CDR2 is SYDVKM.

This chain connects TRBV28 to TRBJ2-7, with D possibly matching TRBD2 (5 bases). CDR1 and CDR2 from the germline V gene are MDHEN and SYDVKM. The length of the CDR3 is 13 residues. V was trimmed by 6 bases and J by 0 bases, leaving 9 bases between them. For the CDR3, the DNA is TGTGCCAGCAGCCGTGGGAGCTCCTACGAGCAGTACTTC. Its protein is CASSRGSSYEQYF. Together with reference TRBV28 and TRBJ2-7, the CDR3 gives the full variable domain: DVKVTQSSRYLVKRTGEKVFLECVQDMDHENMFWYRQDPGLGLRLIYFSYDVKMKEKGDIPEGYSVSREKKERFSLILESASTNQTSMYLCASSRGSSYEQYFGPGTRLTVT.